This T cell receptor beta chain was sequenced in a study of radiotherapy plus CTLA-4 blockade in lung cancer. Produced via immunoSEQ multiplex PCR; TCRdb's table is partial and in-frame only. The sample contains tens of thousands of clones, 83% of which appear only once. This clone was seen a few times. Unmatched junction bases numbered 6, after V lost 2 bases and J lost 4 bases. CDR3 length: 15 residues. Looked up from germline, CDR1 is SGHNT and CDR2 is YYREEE (reference sequence). This clonotype was sampled from a human donor with non-small cell lung cancer who had stable disease on radiotherapy plus ipilimumab. The genes are TRBV5-4 and TRBJ2-3, with TRBD2 matching over 8 bases. The sequencing used peripheral blood, collected from a patient treated with radiotherapy plus ipilimumab. CDR3 loop: CASSFGSGAPDTQYF. CDR3 in DNA: TGTGCCAGCAGCTTCGGTAGCGGGGCCCCAGATACGCAGTATTTT.